A selection of T cell receptor beta chains follows, all from one sample in a study of cytomegalovirus exposure and HLA in healthy donors. Clones were sequenced by immunoSEQ multiplex PCR, and TCRdb holds only the in-frame ones, with some missing. This sample yields 95,000 to 100,000 clones, of which over 80% are seen a single time; 3.7% belongs to the top ten. The material sequenced was PBMCs. These receptors originate from a female donor in good health and CMV-seropositive. Each CDR3 is given with its conserved first and last residue. Part of the rows lack a size; the others show once, few, many or a class for expanded clones.

v_call: TRBV7-2; clone_size: .; j_call: TRBJ2-1; cdr3_aa: CASSYLRNEQFF
v_call: TRBV28; clone_size: .; j_call: TRBJ2-2; cdr3_aa: CASGRLWTGYTSGSISGELFF
v_call: TRBV10-2; clone_size: .; j_call: TRBJ2-2; cdr3_aa: CASSPTGGPPGELFF
v_call: TRBV19; clone_size: .; j_call: TRBJ1-1; cdr3_aa: CASSPTTGVRTEAFF
v_call: TRBV27; clone_size: .; j_call: TRBJ1-2; cdr3_aa: CASSNTGTIYGYTF
v_call: TRBV13; clone_size: .; j_call: TRBJ1-1; cdr3_aa: CASTLRGQGGGAFF
v_call: TRBV7-9; clone_size: few; j_call: TRBJ1-3; cdr3_aa: CASSIPDSRSGNTIYF
v_call: TRBV5-1; clone_size: .; j_call: TRBJ1-3; cdr3_aa: CASSLVSGGGNTIYF
v_call: TRBV19; clone_size: .; j_call: TRBJ1-4; cdr3_aa: CASLVGAGATNEKLFF
v_call: TRBV5-1; clone_size: .; j_call: TRBJ1-3; cdr3_aa: CASSLAGDRGGNTIYF
v_call: TRBV7-9; clone_size: .; j_call: TRBJ2-7; cdr3_aa: CASSSGGSYEQYF
v_call: TRBV6-5; clone_size: once; j_call: TRBJ2-5; cdr3_aa: CATQWGGETQYF
v_call: TRBV2; clone_size: .; j_call: TRBJ1-2; cdr3_aa: CASSDLRSASRGSGYTF
v_call: TRBV6-4; clone_size: .; j_call: TRBJ2-5; cdr3_aa: CAREAPQGRETQYF
v_call: TRBV29-1; clone_size: .; j_call: TRBJ2-7; cdr3_aa: CSVLRDGSYEQYF
v_call: TRBV11-3; clone_size: .; j_call: TRBJ2-1; cdr3_aa: CASSPGLGADEQFF
v_call: TRBV7-9; clone_size: .; j_call: TRBJ2-5; cdr3_aa: CASSLGGSGGQETQYF
v_call: TRBV30; clone_size: .; j_call: TRBJ2-2; cdr3_aa: CAWSSLAGGPGELFF
v_call: TRBV7-3; clone_size: .; j_call: TRBJ2-2; cdr3_aa: CASSPYSASGIRAGELFF
v_call: TRBV4-1; clone_size: few; j_call: TRBJ2-5; cdr3_aa: CASSQGLTSGSGGQETQYF
v_call: TRBV21-1; clone_size: .; j_call: TRBJ1-1; cdr3_aa: CASSRDRDRVKGENTEAFF
v_call: TRBV16; clone_size: once; j_call: TRBJ1-5; cdr3_aa: CASSQSGTGEPPQHF
v_call: TRBV10-3; clone_size: .; j_call: TRBJ1-1; cdr3_aa: CAISESNLGRGNTEAFF
v_call: TRBV6-1; clone_size: .; j_call: TRBJ1-5; cdr3_aa: CASSANGQNQPQHF
v_call: TRBV28; clone_size: .; j_call: TRBJ1-5; cdr3_aa: CASSTDRVSNQPQHF
v_call: TRBV6-1; clone_size: .; j_call: TRBJ2-7; cdr3_aa: CASSLDRVSSYEQYF
v_call: TRBV5-1; clone_size: .; j_call: TRBJ2-1; cdr3_aa: CASSLDLAGGLNEQFF
v_call: TRBV6-5; clone_size: .; j_call: TRBJ1-2; cdr3_aa: CASSLTGFHYGCTF
v_call: TRBV11-2; clone_size: .; j_call: TRBJ2-1; cdr3_aa: CASSLGQGQFF
v_call: TRBV6-5; clone_size: once; j_call: TRBJ1-1; cdr3_aa: CASSYSKGGRNTEAFF
v_call: TRBV2; clone_size: once; j_call: TRBJ2-7; cdr3_aa: CATAIQGFYF
v_call: TRBV7-2; clone_size: .; j_call: TRBJ2-7; cdr3_aa: CASSSGDRGHYEQYF
v_call: TRBV28; clone_size: few; j_call: TRBJ2-2; cdr3_aa: CASSSFWTDQNTGELFF
v_call: TRBV5-4; clone_size: .; j_call: TRBJ2-1; cdr3_aa: CASSLEASGGSSYNEQFF
v_call: TRBV18; clone_size: .; j_call: TRBJ2-7; cdr3_aa: CASSPPLGLDEQYF
v_call: TRBV2; clone_size: .; j_call: TRBJ2-3; cdr3_aa: CASSGTGGWGTDTQYF
v_call: TRBV19; clone_size: .; j_call: TRBJ2-1; cdr3_aa: CASMYRHLLSSYNEQFF
v_call: TRBV28; clone_size: .; j_call: TRBJ2-3; cdr3_aa: CASSLLELAGGVDTQYF
v_call: TRBV25-1; clone_size: .; j_call: TRBJ2-5; cdr3_aa: CASSEYGGETQYF
v_call: TRBV9; clone_size: .; j_call: TRBJ2-2; cdr3_aa: CASRSDTGELFF
v_call: TRBV6-6; clone_size: .; j_call: TRBJ1-2; cdr3_aa: CASSYSQNYGYTF
v_call: TRBV27; clone_size: .; j_call: TRBJ2-7; cdr3_aa: CASSLRQGPSTDEQYF
v_call: TRBV19; clone_size: .; j_call: TRBJ1-3; cdr3_aa: CASSSRTGMTGNTIYF
v_call: TRBV7-9; clone_size: .; j_call: TRBJ1-5; cdr3_aa: CASSLAGQGASQPQHF
v_call: TRBV27; clone_size: .; j_call: TRBJ2-1; cdr3_aa: CASSIRDLSNEQFF
v_call: TRBV7-9; clone_size: .; j_call: TRBJ2-2; cdr3_aa: CASSLQGYIGELFF
v_call: TRBV6-5; clone_size: .; j_call: TRBJ1-2; cdr3_aa: CASSGGVDGYTF
v_call: TRBV7-6; clone_size: .; j_call: TRBJ1-5; cdr3_aa: CASSAGTGGPNQPQHF
v_call: TRBV7-9; clone_size: .; j_call: TRBJ2-1; cdr3_aa: CASSTRESSYNEQFF
v_call: TRBV4-1; clone_size: .; j_call: TRBJ1-5; cdr3_aa: CASSQVTGIGQPQHF
v_call: TRBV2; clone_size: .; j_call: TRBJ2-2; cdr3_aa: CASRASGGTNTGELFF
v_call: TRBV30; clone_size: .; j_call: TRBJ1-1; cdr3_aa: CAWGTENMNTEAFF
v_call: TRBV6-5; clone_size: few; j_call: TRBJ2-6; cdr3_aa: CASSREPSGANVLTF
v_call: TRBV6-5; clone_size: .; j_call: TRBJ2-7; cdr3_aa: CASSSTTGVRPYEQYF